What follows are 5 T cell receptor beta chains derived from one specimen sequenced in a study of blood T cells in healthy people across ages. A J-beta primer mix and a sample-barcoded 5' primer were used in a second PCR of roughly 7 to 12 cycles. TCRdb re-called the 5' RACE reads with MiXCR, one entry per CDR3 protein. The repertoire holds roughly 800,000 distinct CDR3 sequences, around 25% seen once, with 3% to 4% in the top ten. These data are also associated with another study on T cells of mothers and their children.

Sequences were obtained from blood. The receptor set was obtained from a boy under 18 in good health.

This rearrangement joins TRBV5-1 to TRBJ2-3; D may be TRBD2 (5 bases). V shed 3 bases and J shed 7 bases, with 6 bases lying between them. Germline CDR1 SGHRS, CDR2 YFSETQ. CDR3 length: 11 residues. Here the CDR3 reads CASSSGNTQYF. In nucleotides, the CDR3 is TGCGCCAGCAGCTCGGGGAATACGCAGTATTTT.

This chain links TRBV4-1 with TRBJ1-4; D not resolved. V was shortened by 4 bases and J by 0 bases, with 12 bases between the two germline ends. This CDR3 is 16 amino acids long. Germline lookup yields CDR1 MGHRA and CDR2 YSYEKL. The CDR3 region is CASSREGTSTNEKLFF. The DNA of the CDR3 is TGCGCCAGCAGCCGCGAAGGCACCTCAACTAATGAAAAACTGTTTTTT.

This clonotype was picked up a small number of times. The J gene is TRBJ2-3, the V gene TRBV5-6; unclear D gene. The CDR3 loop spans 14 amino acids. Trimming took 0 bases from V and 1 from J, leaving 6 bases between them. The V gene's germline CDR1 is SGHDT and CDR2 YYEEEE. Here the CDR3 reads CASSLGSRTDTQYF. The CDR3 bases are TGTGCCAGCAGCTTGGGGTCCCGCACAGATACGCAGTATTTT. Supplemented by reference TRBV5-6 and TRBJ2-3, the full variable domain reads DAGVTQSPTHLIKTRGQQVTLRCSPKSGHDTVSWYQQALGQGPQFIFQYYEEEERQRGNFPDRFSGHQFPNYSSELNVNALLLGDSALYLCASSLGSRTDTQYFGPGTRLTVL.

The chain carries TRBV6-2 or TRBV6-3 and TRBJ1-5, with TRBD1 matching over 7 bases. CDR1 is MNHEY, CDR2 SVGEGT, per germline. The trim removed 6 bases at V and 7 bases at J, leaving 12 bases unmatched. CDR3 length: 15 residues. The CDR3 loop reads CASRTDRVGRQPQHF. CDR3 DNA sequence: TGTGCCAGCAGGACCGACAGGGTAGGCCGGCAGCCCCAGCATTTT.

The chain combines TRBV6-2 or TRBV6-3 with TRBJ2-5; 7 bases fit TRBD2. Trimming cost V 5 bases and J 4 bases; bases outside gene matches: 10. Germline CDR1 reads MNHEY; CDR2 reads SVGEGT. The CDR3 has 15 amino acids. CDR3 sequence (DNA): TGTGCCAGCAGTGGCGCACTAGCGACGGGAGAGACCCAGTACTTC. Residues: CASSGALATGETQYF.